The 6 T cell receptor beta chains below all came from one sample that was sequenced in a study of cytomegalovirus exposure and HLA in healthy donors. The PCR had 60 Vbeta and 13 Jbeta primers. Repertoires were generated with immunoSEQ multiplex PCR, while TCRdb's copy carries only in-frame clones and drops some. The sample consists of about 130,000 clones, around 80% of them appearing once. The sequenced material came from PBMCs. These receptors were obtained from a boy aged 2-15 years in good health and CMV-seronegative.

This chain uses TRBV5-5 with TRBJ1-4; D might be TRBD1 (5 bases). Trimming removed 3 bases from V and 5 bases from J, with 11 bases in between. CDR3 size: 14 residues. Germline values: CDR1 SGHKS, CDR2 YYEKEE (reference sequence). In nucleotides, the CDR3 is TGTGCCAGCAGCTCCCGGGGGGGAAATGAAAAACTGTTTTTT. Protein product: CASSSRGGNEKLFF.

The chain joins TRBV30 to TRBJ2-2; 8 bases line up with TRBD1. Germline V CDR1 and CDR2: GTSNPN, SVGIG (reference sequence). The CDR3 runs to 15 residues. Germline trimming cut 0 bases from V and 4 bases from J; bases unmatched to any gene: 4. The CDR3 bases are TGTGCCTGGAGTGTACAGGACAGGGTCACCGGGGAGCTGTTTTTT. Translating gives CAWSVQDRVTGELFF.

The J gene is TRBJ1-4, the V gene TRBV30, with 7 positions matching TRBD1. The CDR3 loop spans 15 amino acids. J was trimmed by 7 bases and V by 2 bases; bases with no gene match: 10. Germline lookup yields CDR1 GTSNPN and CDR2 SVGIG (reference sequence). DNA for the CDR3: TGTGCCTGGAGTTCACGGACAGGAACGAGTGAAAAACTGTTTTTT. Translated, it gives CAWSSRTGTSEKLFF.

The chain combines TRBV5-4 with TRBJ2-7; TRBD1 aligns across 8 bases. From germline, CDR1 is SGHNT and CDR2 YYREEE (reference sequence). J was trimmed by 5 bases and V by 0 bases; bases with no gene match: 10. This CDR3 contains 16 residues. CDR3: CASSLEAGQGPHEQYF. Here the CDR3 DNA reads TGTGCCAGCAGCTTGGAGGCCGGACAGGGTCCTCACGAGCAGTACTTC. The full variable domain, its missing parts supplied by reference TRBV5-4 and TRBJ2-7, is ETGVTQSPTHLIKTRGQQVTLRCSSQSGHNTVSWYQQALGQGPQFIFQYYREEENGRGNFPPRFSGLQFPNYSSELNVNALELDDSALYLCASSLEAGQGPHEQYFGPGTRLTVT.

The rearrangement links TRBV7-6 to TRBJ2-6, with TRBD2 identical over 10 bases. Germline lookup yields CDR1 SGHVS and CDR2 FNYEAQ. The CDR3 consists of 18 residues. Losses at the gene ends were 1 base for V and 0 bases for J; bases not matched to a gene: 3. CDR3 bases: TGTGCCAGCAGCTTAGAAGCTAGCGGGAGCTCTGGGGCCAACGTCCTGACTTTC. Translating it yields CASSLEASGSSGANVLTF.

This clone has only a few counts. The CDR3 DNA follows: TGTGCCAGCAGTATCCCGGGACTAGCAATGGAGACCCAGTACTTC. Translating it yields CASSIPGLAMETQYF. This sequence joins TRBV28 and TRBJ2-5; 9 nucleotides match TRBD2. The ends lost 5 bases at V and 5 bases at J; junction bases unmatched: 9. In germline, CDR1 is MDHEN, CDR2 SYDVKM. This CDR3 is built from 15 residues.